These T cell receptor beta chains were read from a single sample in a study of T cell repertoires in cytomegalovirus infection. TCRdb re-called the reads through MiXCR, storing one row per CDR3 protein. The sample lists some 800,000 distinct CDR3 sequences, approximately 30% occurring once. Which antigens these TCRs recognize remains unknown. The sequences come from cultured CD8+ T cells from PBMCs, collected from culture after CMV antigen stimulation. The receptors originated from a human donor in good health (CMV status not recorded). Some clones in this sample may be carry-over from other donors' samples. The CDR3 runs from the conserved cysteine through the conserved F or W. A D gene is named only where the DNA matches it firmly. Clone size, where shown, is once, few, many, or a class for clones that have expanded.

j_gene | d_gene | abundance | v_gene | CDR3aa | CDR3nt
TRBJ2-1 | TRBD2 | - | TRBV28 | CASSSISQNWRGGNNEQFF | TGTGCCAGCAGTTCCATATCCCAGAATTGGCGGGGGGGAAACAATGAGCAGTTCTTC
TRBJ1-3 | - | - | TRBV27 | CASSLEGPGNTIYF | TGTGCCAGCAGTTTAGAGGGTCCAGGAAACACCATATATTTT
TRBJ1-1 | - | - | TRBV19 | CASTAPFTEAFF | TGTGCCAGTACCGCTCCTTTCACTGAAGCTTTCTTT
TRBJ2-7 | - | - | TRBV4-1 | CASSQVGPYDQYF | TGCGCCAGCAGCCAAGTTGGTCCCTACGATCAGTACTTC
TRBJ2-4 | - | many | TRBV9 | CASSLGWGPEDIQYF | TGTGCCAGCAGCCTAGGGTGGGGGCCCGAAGACATTCAGTACTTC
TRBJ1-1 | - | few | TRBV6-6 | CASSYGSEAMNTEAFF | TGTGCCAGCAGTTACGGAAGTGAGGCGATGAACACTGAAGCTTTCTTT
TRBJ2-3 | - | - | TRBV27 | CASSSAGPDTQYF | TGTGCCAGCAGTTCCGCGGGGCCGGATACGCAGTATTTT
TRBJ2-7 | - | - | TRBV12-3/TRBV12-4 | CASSLTGPIHEQYF | TGTGCCAGCAGTTTGACTGGACCGATCCACGAGCAGTACTTC
TRBJ2-7 | - | - | TRBV15 | CATSPDGAWSYEQYF | TGTGCCACCAGCCCCGACGGGGCATGGTCCTACGAGCAGTACTTC
TRBJ1-1 | TRBD1 | - | TRBV11-3 | CASSPDRGVNTEAFF | TGTGCCAGCAGTCCCGACAGGGGAGTGAACACTGAAGCTTTCTTT
TRBJ2-6 | - | - | TRBV29-1 | CSVREGTGANVLTF | TGCAGCGTTAGGGAAGGGACCGGGGCCAACGTCCTGACTTTC
TRBJ2-7 | TRBD1 | - | TRBV12-3/TRBV12-4 | CASSSGQGAREQYF | TGTGCCAGCAGTTCGGGACAGGGGGCGCGGGAGCAGTACTTC
TRBJ1-1 | - | few | TRBV7-8 | CASSLAGRAATEAFF | TGTGCCAGCAGCTTAGCAGGCAGGGCGGCCACTGAAGCTTTCTTT
TRBJ2-1 | - | few | TRBV2 | CATSYNEQFF | TGTGCCACCTCCTACAATGAGCAGTTCTTC
TRBJ1-2 | - | - | TRBV6-2/TRBV6-3 | CASSGTYSYYGYTF | TGTGCCAGCAGCGGGACATACTCCTACTATGGCTACACCTTC
TRBJ1-5 | - | - | TRBV19 | CASSISGNGQPQHF | TGTGCCAGTAGTATATCAGGGAATGGACAGCCCCAGCATTTT
TRBJ2-5 | - | - | TRBV6-6 | CASSPYSLETQYF | TGTGCCAGCAGCCCTTACTCCTTAGAGACCCAGTACTTC
TRBJ2-1 | TRBD2 | - | TRBV27 | CASRPGGGDNEQFF | TGTGCCAGCAGACCGGGGGGTGGCGACAATGAGCAGTTCTTC